This T cell receptor beta chain came from a study of T cells expressing NK-cell markers (TCRdb year 2020). Regarding the research as a whole: TCR beta-chain repertoires were profiled in sorted CD3+CD56+NKG2C+, CD3+CD56+NKG2C- and CD3+CD56-NKG2C+ T-cell subsets from about 8 donors. Among the eight sequenced donors, seven were HCMV-seropositive and one was HCMV-seronegative. All eight donors whose samples were sequenced were randomly selected healthy volunteers, three of them men and five women. Libraries were sequenced as 2 x 150 bp reads on Illumina HiSeq 2000/2500, MiSeq or NextSeq. On the study overall, not on this receptor specifically: Whether the expanded NKG2C-expressing T cell clones were specific for HCMV antigens was left unclear. In over five donors, the dominant CD3+CD56+NKG2C+ clonotypes were found to rank among the top 10 CD8+ clonotypes and to make up about 1.0-7.5% of CD8+ T cells. Those dominant clonotypes were again the most abundant among CD3+CD56-NKG2C+ cells in several donors, at about 28.3-60.1%.

The CDR3, from cysteine to phenylalanine, totals 19 residues. The nucleotide record is missing. CDR1 and CDR2 were assigned from the germline V gene (reference sequence) as SGHNT and YYREEE. HCMV serostatus was determined by detecting HCMV-specific IgG in serum with a commercial ELISA kit. Peripheral blood mononuclear cells were isolated from blood by Ficoll density gradient centrifugation. Sequenced on an Illumina HiSeq 2000. TCR beta cDNA libraries were made by 5'RACE template switching that added a universal primer site and unique molecular identifiers. Priming for cDNA synthesis came from the TCR beta constant segment, and two successive PCR amplification steps followed. The authors' pipeline ran thus. Reads were demultiplexed and grouped by UMI with MIGEC, and clonotypes were assembled and quantified with MiTCR. To exclude erroneous sequences, only TCR cDNA sequences supported by at least two reads were retained. The tcR package was used for downstream repertoire analysis, and clonotypes were matched between fractions using CDR3 nucleotide sequence together with V segment. Antigen specificity was annotated against VDJdb with VDJmatch, allowing one amino acid substitution in CDR3. TCRdb reanalyzed the reads, keeping one entry per CDR3 protein sequence and omitting DNA. The V and J calls were determined by TCRdb, not by the authors. The sample's table covers hundreds of thousands of distinct CDR3 sequences. The ten largest clones add up to more than 7% of the sample.

Regarding this clonotype: Its recognized antigen is unknown.

The sequence links TRBV5-4 to TRBJ1-5; TCRdb lists TRBD1, though no DNA is available to test this call. Source material: blood T cells: a sorted CD56 or NKG2C T cell subset, CD4+ or CD8+ T cells, or bulk PBMC T cells (not recorded which). The TCR originated in a woman aged 18 to 75 in good health. The CDR3 here reads CASSLGNVGGPYSNQPQHF.